Reported below is one T cell receptor (beta chain). Antigen: not known. This sample is drawn from a study of T cell responses to AZD1222 COVID-19 vaccine. Study-level findings and limits: With two AZD1222 doses given, Spike-specific TCR breadth and depth both rose.

This table comes from immunoSEQ multiplex PCR, and its TCRdb copy is limited to in-frame clones, with some not included. Of approximately 100,000 clones in the sample, about 90% were seen once. Germline CDR1 and CDR2: MRHNA and SNTAGT. The CDR3 has 13 residues. Deletions cut 0 bases from V and 14 bases from J, with 11 bases between. J is TRBJ1-6 and V is TRBV6-4; no reliable D call. The specimen was peripheral blood, collected on day 0 of AZD1222 vaccination. The sequence was collected from an adult in good health. The CDR3 DNA follows: TGTGCCAGCAGTGACTCGAGTCTGGGGACCCTCCACTTT. This translates into CASSDSSLGTLHF.